This is a list of T cell receptor beta chains from one sample in a study of cytomegalovirus exposure and HLA in healthy donors. Assay used: immunoSEQ multiplex PCR; TCRdb lists only in-frame clones, some missing. The sample lists approximately 120,000 clones, about 81% occurring once. Input material: PBMCs. The receptor source for this set is a woman younger than 45 in good health and CMV-seronegative. CDR3s include the opening cysteine and the closing phenylalanine or tryptophan.

v_call | cdr3_aa
TRBV9 | CASSVGTNPPAEQFF
TRBV27 | CASSMGLAGVNEQFF
TRBV30 | CAWSDTIGNTEAFF
TRBV5-1 | CATQPTTGTNTEAFF
TRBV2 | CASGPRSSGNYNEQFF
TRBV5-1 | CASSLFQGAGYGYTF
TRBV19 | CASSPKAWGPPKRNEQFF
TRBV7-6 | CASSLGAGLNEQFF
TRBV7-9 | CASTGGEGGVGNQPQHF
TRBV15 | CATSRDYSNQPQHF
TRBV29-1 | CSVAETGFKNEQYF
TRBV10-2 | CATPGQGARNIQYF
TRBV7-2 | CASSLEVAVASETQYF
TRBV7-9 | CASSFGANEKLFF
TRBV23-1 | CAIGLASAEQYF
TRBV1 | CTSLVFMCYEQYF
TRBV7-9 | CASSLTPELPGTDTQYF
TRBV6-5 | CASIPKPARSNEQFF
TRBV19 | CASSILRERVGELFF
TRBV5-3 | CARRIGGSGELFF
TRBV7-9 | CASSPGYGGETQYF
TRBV5-1 | CASSPQVGGATNEKLFF
TRBV19 | CASSISGVGRDTQYF
TRBV5-4 | CASSPDSRYGYTF
TRBV29-1 | CSVVIPGPGAEQYF
TRBV19 | CASSWGTGARETQYF
TRBV21-1 | CASSIPGRVYEQYF
TRBV2 | CASRPWTGGSETQYF
TRBV5-4 | CASRAGTGSYGYTF
TRBV11-3 | CASSLGGLAGGPGDTQYF
TRBV4-1 | CASSRPGQADVGYTF
TRBV19 | CASSMGQGAYEQYF
TRBV27 | CASSLQRGGPDTQYF
TRBV4-2 | CASSTARGNTIYF
TRBV5-4 | CASSFGQGEVIYF
TRBV7-8 | CASRKNRASINSPLHF
TRBV7-2 | CASSLALADSYEQYF
TRBV11-2 | CASSLGGPDTQYF
TRBV18 | CASSPVKTANQPQHF
TRBV28 | CASSKGGRNQETQYF
TRBV19 | CASSPHLRGIYNEQFF
TRBV6-6 | CASSSRQGGTDTQYF
TRBV7-6 | CASSLTSGYNEQFF
TRBV7-8 | CASSLVRGFNTEAFF
TRBV9 | CASSAQGQLNTEAFF
TRBV7-8 | CASSLARWMVGEQYF
TRBV27 | CASSLMGRGYEQYF
TRBV5-1 | CASSPPAGGPETQYF
TRBV9 | CASSPPHFPGELFF
TRBV6-1 | CASKPGLTQETQYF